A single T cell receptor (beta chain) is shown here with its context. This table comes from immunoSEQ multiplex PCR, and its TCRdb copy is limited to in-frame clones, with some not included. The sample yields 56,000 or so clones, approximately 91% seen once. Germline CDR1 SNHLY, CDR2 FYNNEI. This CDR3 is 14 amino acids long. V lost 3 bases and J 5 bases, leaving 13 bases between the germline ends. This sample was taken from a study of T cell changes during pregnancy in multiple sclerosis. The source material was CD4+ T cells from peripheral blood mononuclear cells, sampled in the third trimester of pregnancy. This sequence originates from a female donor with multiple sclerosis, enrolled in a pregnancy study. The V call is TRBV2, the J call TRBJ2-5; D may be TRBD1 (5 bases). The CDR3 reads CASSDRVLGETQYF. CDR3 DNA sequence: TGTGCCAGCAGTGACAGGGTTTTGGGGGAGACCCAGTACTTC.